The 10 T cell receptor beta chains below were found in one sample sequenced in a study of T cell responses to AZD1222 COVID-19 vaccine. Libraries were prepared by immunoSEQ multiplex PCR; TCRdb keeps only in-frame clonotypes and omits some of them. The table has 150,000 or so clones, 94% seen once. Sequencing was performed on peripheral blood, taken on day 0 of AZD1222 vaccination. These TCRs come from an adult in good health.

CDR3 region: CASTPGVIGGYTF. DNA of the CDR3: TGTGCCAGCACCCCTGGGGTAATTGGTGGCTACACCTTC. The rearrangement uses TRBV6-5 and TRBJ1-2, with D hard to call. The CDR3 totals 13 residues. CDR1 MNHEY and CDR2 SVGAGI come from the germline V gene. The V end lost 7 bases, the J end lost 7 bases, and 16 bases lay between the germline ends.

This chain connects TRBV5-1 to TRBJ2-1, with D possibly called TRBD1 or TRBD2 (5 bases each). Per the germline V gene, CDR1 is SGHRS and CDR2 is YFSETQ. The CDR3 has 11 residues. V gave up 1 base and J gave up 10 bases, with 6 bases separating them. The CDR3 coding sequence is TGCGCCAGCAGCTTGAGGGACGAGCAGTTCTTC. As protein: CASSLRDEQFF.

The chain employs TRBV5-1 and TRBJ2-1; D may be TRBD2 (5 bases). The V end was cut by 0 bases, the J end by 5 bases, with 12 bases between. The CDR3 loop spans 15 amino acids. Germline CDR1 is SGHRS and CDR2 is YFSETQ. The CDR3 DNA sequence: TGCGCCAGCAGCTTGGTGGCCGACGGGAACAATGAGCAGTTCTTC. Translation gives CASSLVADGNNEQFF.

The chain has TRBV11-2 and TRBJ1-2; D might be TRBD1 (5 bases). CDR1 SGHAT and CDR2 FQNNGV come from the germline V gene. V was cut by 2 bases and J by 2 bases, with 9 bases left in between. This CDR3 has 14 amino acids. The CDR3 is CASSLMTDNYGYTF. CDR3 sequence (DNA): TGTGCCAGCAGCTTAATGACAGACAACTATGGCTACACCTTC.

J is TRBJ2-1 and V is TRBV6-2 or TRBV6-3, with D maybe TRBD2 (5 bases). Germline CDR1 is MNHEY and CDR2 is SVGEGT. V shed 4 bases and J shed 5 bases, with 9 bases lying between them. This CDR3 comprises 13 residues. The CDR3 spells CASSLDSNNEQFF. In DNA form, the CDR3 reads TGTGCCAGCAGTTTGGACTCGAACAATGAGCAGTTCTTC.

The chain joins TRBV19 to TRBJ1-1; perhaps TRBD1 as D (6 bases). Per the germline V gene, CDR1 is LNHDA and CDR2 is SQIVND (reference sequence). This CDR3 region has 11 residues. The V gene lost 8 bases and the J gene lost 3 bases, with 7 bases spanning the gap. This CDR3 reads CASRGHTEAFF. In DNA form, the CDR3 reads TGTGCCAGTCGGGGGCACACTGAAGCTTTCTTT.

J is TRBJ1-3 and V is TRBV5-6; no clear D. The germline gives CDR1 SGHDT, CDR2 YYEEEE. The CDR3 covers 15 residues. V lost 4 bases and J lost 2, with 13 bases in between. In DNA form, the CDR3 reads TGTGCCAGCAGCCTCCCTTTGGAGGCTGGAAACACCATATATTTT. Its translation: CASSLPLEAGNTIYF.

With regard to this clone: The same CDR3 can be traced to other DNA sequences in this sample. The CDR3 is CASSLAPTGMNTEAFF. The CDR3 nucleotides are TGTGCCAGCAGCTTAGCCCCTACAGGGATGAACACTGAAGCTTTCTTT. The chain employs TRBV7-9 and TRBJ1-1; TRBD1 might be the D (6 bases). The V end was cut by 0 bases, the J end by 0 bases, with 11 bases between. Germline V gene sequence: CDR1 SEHNR, CDR2 FQNEAQ (reference sequence). This CDR3 has 16 residues.

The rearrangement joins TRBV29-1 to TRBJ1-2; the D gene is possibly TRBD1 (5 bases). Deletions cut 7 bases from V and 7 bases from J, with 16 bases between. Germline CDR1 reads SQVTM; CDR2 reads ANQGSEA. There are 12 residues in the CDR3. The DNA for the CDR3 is TGCAGCGGGCTCTCAGGGATTGGTGGCTACACCTTC. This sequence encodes CSGLSGIGGYTF.

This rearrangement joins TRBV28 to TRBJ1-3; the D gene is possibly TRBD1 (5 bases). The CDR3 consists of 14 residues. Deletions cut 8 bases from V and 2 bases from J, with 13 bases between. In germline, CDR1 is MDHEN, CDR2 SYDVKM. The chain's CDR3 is CASEGVQTGNTIYF. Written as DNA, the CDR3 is TGTGCCAGCGAAGGGGTCCAAACTGGAAACACCATATATTTT.